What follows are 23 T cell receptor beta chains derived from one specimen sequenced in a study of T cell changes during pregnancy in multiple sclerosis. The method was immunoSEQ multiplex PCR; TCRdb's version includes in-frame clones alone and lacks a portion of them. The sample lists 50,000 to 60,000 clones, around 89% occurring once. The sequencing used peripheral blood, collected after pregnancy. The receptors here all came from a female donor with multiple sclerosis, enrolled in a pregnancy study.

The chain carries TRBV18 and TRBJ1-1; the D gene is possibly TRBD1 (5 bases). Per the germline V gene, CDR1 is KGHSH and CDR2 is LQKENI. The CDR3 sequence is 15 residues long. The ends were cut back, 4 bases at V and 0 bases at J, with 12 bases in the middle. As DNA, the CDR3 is TGTGCCAGCTCACAGGGGCTAACTTTGAACACTGAAGCTTTCTTT. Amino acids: CASSQGLTLNTEAFF. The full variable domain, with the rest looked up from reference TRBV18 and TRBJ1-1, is NAGVMQNPRHLVRRRGQEARLRCSPMKGHSHVYWYRQLPEEGLKFMVYLQKENIIDESGMPKERFSAEFPKEGPSILRIQQVVRGDSAAYFCASSQGLTLNTEAFFGQGTRLTVV.

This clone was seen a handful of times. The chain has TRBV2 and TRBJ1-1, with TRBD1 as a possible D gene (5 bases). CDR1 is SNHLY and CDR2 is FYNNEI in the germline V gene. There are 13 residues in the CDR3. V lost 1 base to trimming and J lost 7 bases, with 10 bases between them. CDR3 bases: TGTGCCAGCAGTGAAGAAGTGGGGGGTGAAGCTTTCTTT. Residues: CASSEEVGGEAFF.

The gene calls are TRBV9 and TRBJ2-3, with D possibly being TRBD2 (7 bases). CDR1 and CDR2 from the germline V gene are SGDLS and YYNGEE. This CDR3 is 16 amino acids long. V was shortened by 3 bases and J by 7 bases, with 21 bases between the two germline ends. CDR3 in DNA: TGTGCCAGCAGCGGTCAAAAGGGGGGGCCGAAGTATACGCAGTATTTT. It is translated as CASSGQKGGPKYTQYF.

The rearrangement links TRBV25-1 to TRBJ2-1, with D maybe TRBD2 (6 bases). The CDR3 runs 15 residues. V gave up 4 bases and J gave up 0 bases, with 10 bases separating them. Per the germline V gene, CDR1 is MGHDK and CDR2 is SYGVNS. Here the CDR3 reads CASSVLGGSYNEQFF. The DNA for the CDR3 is TGTGCCAGCAGTGTTTTGGGGGGCTCCTACAATGAGCAGTTCTTC.

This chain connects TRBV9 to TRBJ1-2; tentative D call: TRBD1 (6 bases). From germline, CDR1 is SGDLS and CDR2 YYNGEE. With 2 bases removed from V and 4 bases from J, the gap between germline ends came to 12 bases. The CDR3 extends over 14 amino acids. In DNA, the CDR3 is TGTGCCAGCAGCGTCGGGGGGCTCGGCTATGGCTACACCTTC. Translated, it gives CASSVGGLGYGYTF.

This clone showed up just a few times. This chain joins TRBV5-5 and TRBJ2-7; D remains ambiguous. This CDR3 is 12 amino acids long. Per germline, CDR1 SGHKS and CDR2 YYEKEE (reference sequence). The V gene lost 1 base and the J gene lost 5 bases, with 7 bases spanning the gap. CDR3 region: CASSLTPHEQYF. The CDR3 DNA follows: TGTGCCAGCAGCTTGACACCCCACGAGCAGTACTTC.

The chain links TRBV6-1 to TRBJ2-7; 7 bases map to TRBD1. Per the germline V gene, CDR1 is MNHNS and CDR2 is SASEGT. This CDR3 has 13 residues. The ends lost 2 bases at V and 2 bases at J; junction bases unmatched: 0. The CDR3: CASSETGAYEQYF. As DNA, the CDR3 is TGTGCCAGCAGTGAAACAGGGGCCTACGAGCAGTACTTC.

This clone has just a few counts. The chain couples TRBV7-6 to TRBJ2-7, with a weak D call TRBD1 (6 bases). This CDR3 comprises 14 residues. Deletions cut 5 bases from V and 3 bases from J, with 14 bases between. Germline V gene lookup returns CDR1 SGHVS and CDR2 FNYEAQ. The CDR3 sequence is CASSHTDSGYEQYF. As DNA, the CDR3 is TGTGCCAGCAGCCACACGGACAGTGGCTACGAGCAGTACTTC.

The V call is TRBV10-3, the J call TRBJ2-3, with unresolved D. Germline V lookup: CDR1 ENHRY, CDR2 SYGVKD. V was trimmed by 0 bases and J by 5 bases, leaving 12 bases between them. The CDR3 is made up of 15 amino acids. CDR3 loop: CAISESLVARDTQYF. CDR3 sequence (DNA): TGTGCCATCAGTGAGTCTTTGGTAGCACGAGATACGCAGTATTTT.

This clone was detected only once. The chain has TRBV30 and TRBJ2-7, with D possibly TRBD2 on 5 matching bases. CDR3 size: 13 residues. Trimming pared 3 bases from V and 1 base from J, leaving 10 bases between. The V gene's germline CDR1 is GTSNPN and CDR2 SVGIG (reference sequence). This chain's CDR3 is CAWSPEVSYEQYF. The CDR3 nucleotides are TGTGCCTGGAGCCCGGAGGTGTCCTACGAGCAGTACTTC.

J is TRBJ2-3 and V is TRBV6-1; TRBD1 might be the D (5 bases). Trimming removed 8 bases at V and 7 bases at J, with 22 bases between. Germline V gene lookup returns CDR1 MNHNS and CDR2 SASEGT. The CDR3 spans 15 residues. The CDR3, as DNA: TGTGCCAGCGTCCTCTCAGGGATTCTATTACATACGCAGTATTTT. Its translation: CASVLSGILLHTQYF.

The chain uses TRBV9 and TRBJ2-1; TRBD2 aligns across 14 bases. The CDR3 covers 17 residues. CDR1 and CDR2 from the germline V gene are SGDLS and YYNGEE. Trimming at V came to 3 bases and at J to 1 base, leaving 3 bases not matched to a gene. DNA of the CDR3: TGTGCCAGCAGCGCCTGGACTAGCGGGGGGTCCTACAATGAGCAGTTCTTC. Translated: CASSAWTSGGSYNEQFF.

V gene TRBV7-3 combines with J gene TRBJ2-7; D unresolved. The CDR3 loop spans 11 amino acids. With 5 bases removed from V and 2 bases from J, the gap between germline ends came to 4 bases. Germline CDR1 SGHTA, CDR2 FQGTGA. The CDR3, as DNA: TGTGCCAGCAGCCCAACCTACGAGCAGTACTTC. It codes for CASSPTYEQYF.

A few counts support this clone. CDR3 amino acids: CASGLAGGSYNEQFF. In DNA, the CDR3 is TGTGCCAGCGGGCTAGCGGGGGGCTCCTACAATGAGCAGTTCTTC. The chain is built from TRBV7-3 and TRBJ2-1, with 11 bases fitting TRBD2. The CDR3 has 15 residues. From germline, CDR1 is SGHTA and CDR2 FQGTGA. With 8 bases clipped from V and 0 bases from J, the junction kept 3 bases outside the gene matches.

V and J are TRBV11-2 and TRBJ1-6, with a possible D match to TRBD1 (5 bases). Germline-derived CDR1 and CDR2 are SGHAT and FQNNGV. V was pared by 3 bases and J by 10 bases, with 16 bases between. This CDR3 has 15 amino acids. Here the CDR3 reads CASSFGGIRESPLHF. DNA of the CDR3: TGTGCCAGCAGCTTCGGGGGAATACGGGAATCACCCCTCCACTTT.

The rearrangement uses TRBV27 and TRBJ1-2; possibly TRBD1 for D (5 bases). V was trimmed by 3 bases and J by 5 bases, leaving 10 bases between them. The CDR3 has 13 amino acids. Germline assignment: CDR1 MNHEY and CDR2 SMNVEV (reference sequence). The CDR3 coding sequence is TGTGCCAGCAGTTTCGGGGGGGGGTATGGCTACACCTTC. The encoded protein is CASSFGGGYGYTF.

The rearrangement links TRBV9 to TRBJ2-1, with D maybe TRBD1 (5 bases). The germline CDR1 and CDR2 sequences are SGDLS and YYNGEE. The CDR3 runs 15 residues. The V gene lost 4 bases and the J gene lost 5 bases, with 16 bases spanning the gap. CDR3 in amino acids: CASSLTGSGNNEQFF. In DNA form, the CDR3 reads TGTGCCAGCAGCCTCACAGGCTCTGGGAACAATGAGCAGTTCTTC.

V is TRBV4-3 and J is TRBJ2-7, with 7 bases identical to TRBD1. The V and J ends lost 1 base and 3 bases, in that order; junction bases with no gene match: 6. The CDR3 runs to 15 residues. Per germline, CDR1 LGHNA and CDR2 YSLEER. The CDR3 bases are TGCGCCAGCAGCCAAGTTTGGACAGGACGCTACGAGCAGTACTTC. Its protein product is CASSQVWTGRYEQYF.

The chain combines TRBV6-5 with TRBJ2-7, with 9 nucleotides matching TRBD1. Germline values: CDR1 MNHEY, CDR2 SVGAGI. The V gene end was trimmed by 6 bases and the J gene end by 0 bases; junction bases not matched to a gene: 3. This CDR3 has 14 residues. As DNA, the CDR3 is TGTGCCAGCAGCGACAGGGGGAGCTCCTACGAGCAGTACTTC. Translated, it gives CASSDRGSSYEQYF.

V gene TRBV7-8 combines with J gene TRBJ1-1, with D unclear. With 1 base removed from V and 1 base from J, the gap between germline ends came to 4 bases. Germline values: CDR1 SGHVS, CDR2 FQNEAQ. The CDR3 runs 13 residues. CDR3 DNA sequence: TGTGCCAGCAGCTTAGTCAGGAACACTGAAGCTTTCTTT. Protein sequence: CASSLVRNTEAFF.

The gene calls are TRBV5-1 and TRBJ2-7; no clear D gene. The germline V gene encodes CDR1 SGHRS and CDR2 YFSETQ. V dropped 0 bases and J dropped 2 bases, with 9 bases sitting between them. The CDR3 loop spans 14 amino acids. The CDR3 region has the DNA TGCGCCAGCAGCTTGGAGGCGGTTACCTACGAGCAGTACTTC. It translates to CASSLEAVTYEQYF. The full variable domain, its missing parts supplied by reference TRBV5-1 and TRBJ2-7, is KAGVTQTPRYLIKTRGQQVTLSCSPISGHRSVSWYQQTPGQGLQFLFEYFSETQRNKGNFPGRFSGRQFSNSRSEMNVSTLELGDSALYLCASSLEAVTYEQYFGPGTRLTVT.

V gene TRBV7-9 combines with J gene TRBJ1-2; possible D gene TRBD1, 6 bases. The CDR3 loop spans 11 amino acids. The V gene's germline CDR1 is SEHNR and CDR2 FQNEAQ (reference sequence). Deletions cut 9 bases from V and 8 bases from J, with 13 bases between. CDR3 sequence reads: CASGYTGGYTF. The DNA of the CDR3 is TGTGCCAGTGGGTATACAGGGGGCTACACCTTC.

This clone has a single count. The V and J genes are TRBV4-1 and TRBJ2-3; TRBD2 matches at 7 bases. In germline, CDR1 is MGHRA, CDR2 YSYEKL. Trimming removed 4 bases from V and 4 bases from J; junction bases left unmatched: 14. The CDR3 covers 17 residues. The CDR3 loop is CASSLDPPSGEADTQYF. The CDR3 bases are TGCGCCAGCAGCCTTGATCCCCCCAGCGGGGAGGCAGATACGCAGTATTTT.